This TCR beta chain was recovered during a study of T cell repertoires in cytomegalovirus infection. Overall study: Researchers turned to recently identified HLA-C-restricted CMV epitopes as well as well-studied HLA-B-restricted ones. Indications came from public TCR beta signatures; they pointed to CMV infection and to a matching HLA type.

Study-wide results and caveats: The ex vivo response showed dominance by HLA-C-restricted CMV-specific TCR beta clonotypes.

TCRdb itself ran the reads through MiXCR, one entry per CDR3 protein. Of approximately 730,000 distinct CDR3 sequences in the sample, around a third were seen once. Concerning this clonotype itself: No antigen is known for it.

This CDR3 spans 18 amino acids. The V end lost 7 bases, the J end lost 5 bases, and 27 bases lay between the germline ends. The chain joins TRBV23-1 to TRBJ1-5; possible D gene TRBD1, 5 bases. TRBV23-1 is assigned to the ORF class and has an uncertain function. The receptor comes from a human donor in good health (CMV status not recorded). Some clones in this sample may be carry-over from other donors' samples. Sequences were derived from cultured PBMCs, sampled from culture after CMV antigen stimulation. The CDR3, as DNA: TGCGCCAGCACTCCGGTCCGGGACCGGCCCGGTGCGGATCAGCCCCAGCATTTT. Amino acid sequence: CASTPVRDRPGADQPQHF.